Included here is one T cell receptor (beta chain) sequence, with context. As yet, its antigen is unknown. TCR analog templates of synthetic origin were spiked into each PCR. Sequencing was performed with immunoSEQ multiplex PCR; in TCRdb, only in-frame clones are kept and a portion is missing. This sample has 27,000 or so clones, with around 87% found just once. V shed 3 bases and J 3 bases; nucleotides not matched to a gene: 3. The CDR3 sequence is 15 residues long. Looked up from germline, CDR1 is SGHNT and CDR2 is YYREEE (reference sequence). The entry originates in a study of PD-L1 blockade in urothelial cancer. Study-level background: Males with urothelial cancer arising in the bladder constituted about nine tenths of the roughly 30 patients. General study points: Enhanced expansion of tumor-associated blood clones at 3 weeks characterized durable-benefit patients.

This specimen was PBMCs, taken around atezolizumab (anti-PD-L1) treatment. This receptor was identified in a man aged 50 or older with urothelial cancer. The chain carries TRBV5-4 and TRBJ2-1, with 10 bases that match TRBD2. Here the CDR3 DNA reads TGTGCCAGCAGCTCCAGACTAGCGGGCTACAATGAGCAGTTCTTC. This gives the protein CASSSRLAGYNEQFF.